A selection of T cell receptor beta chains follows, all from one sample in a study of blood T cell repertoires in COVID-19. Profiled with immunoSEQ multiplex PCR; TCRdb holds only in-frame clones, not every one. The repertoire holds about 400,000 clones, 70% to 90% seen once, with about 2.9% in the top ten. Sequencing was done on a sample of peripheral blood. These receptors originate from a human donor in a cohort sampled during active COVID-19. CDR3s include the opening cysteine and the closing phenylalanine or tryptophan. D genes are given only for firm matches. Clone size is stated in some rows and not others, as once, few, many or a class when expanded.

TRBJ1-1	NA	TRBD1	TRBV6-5	CASSHRDRESKAFF	TGTGCCAGCAGTCACCGGGACAGAGAATCTAAAGCTTTCTTT
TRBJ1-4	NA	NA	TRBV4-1	CASSQDLFSATNEKLFF	TGCGCCAGCAGCCAAGATTTATTCAGCGCAACTAATGAAAAACTGTTTTTT
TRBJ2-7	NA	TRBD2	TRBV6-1	CASSPRGGANEQYF	TGTGCCAGCAGTCCCCGGGGGGGGGCGAACGAGCAGTACTTC
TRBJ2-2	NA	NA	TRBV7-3	CASSLGTTGTGELFF	TGTGCCAGCAGCTTAGGAACGACGGGGACCGGGGAGCTGTTTTTT
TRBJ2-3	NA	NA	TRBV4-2	CASSQEILVRDGATDTQYF	TGTGCCAGCAGCCAAGAGATCTTGGTGCGGGACGGAGCCACAGATACGCAGTATTTT
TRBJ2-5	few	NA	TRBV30	CAWSRKTIQETQYF	TGTGCCTGGAGTCGTAAGACTATACAAGAGACCCAGTACTTC
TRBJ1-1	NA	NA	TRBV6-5	CASSEKGGRGTEAFF	TGTGCCAGCAGCGAGAAGGGGGGGCGCGGCACTGAAGCTTTCTTT
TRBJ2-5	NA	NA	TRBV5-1	CASSLQANQETQYF	TGCGCCAGCAGCTTACAGGCGAATCAAGAGACCCAGTACTTC
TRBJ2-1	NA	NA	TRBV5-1	CASSLLVLSGQLVNEQFF	TGCGCCAGCAGCTTATTAGTATTGTCGGGACAACTCGTAAATGAGCAGTTCTTC
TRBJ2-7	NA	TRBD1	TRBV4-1	CASSPRDRPREQYF	TGCGCCAGCAGCCCCCGGGACAGGCCCCGCGAGCAGTACTTC
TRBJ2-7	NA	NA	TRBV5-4	CASSSGGQWAYEQYF	TGTGCCAGCAGCTCAGGAGGACAGTGGGCCTACGAGCAGTACTTC
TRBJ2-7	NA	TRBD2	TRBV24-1	CATSFGTRGDYEQYF	TGTGCCACCAGCTTTGGGACGCGGGGGGACTACGAGCAGTACTTC
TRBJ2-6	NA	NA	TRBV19	CASSIRTGNRANVLTF	TGTGCCAGTAGTATTAGGACCGGGAATCGGGCCAACGTCCTGACTTTC
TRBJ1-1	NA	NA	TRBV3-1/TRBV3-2	CASSQVGSTEAFF	TGTGCCAGCAGCCAGGTTGGTAGCACTGAAGCTTTCTTT
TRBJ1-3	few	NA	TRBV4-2	CASSQDITGRNTIYF	TGTGCCAGCAGCCAAGATATAACAGGGAGAAACACCATATATTTT